The 13 T cell receptor beta chains listed next were all sequenced from one sample in a study of human T cells and chemical hapten exposure. Documented time point: patch test 2, 6 weeks after DPC sensitization. Treatment noted: therapeutic diphenylcyclopropenone sensitization with weekly scalp DPC. One entry per CDR3 protein results from TCRdb running MiXCR on the RACE reads. The table lists about 82,000 distinct CDR3 sequences, 10% of them singletons. This material consisted of whole blood, taken in connection with sensitization to the hapten diphenylcyclopropenone (DPC). The source is a woman aged 45-65 years with alopecia areata. Some clones in this sample may be carry-over from other donors' samples.

This clonotype was observed many times. The V and J genes are TRBV7-2 and TRBJ2-7; D gene unclear. The CDR3 length is 13 residues. Germline assignment: CDR1 SGHTA and CDR2 FQGNSA. V lost 2 bases and J lost 7, with 12 bases in between. As DNA, the CDR3 is TGTGCCAGCAGCTTATCCGTTACAGCTGAGCAGTACTTC. It is translated as CASSLSVTAEQYF.

There are many counts of this clonotype. The chain couples TRBV18 to TRBJ2-2, with D perhaps being TRBD1 or TRBD2 (5 bases each). The V gene's germline CDR1 is KGHSH and CDR2 LQKENI. The CDR3 loop spans 17 amino acids. Between the trimmed V and J ends, which lost 3 bases and 0 bases, there was a span of 14 bases. The CDR3 protein is CASSPRGTGPNTGELFF. The CDR3 DNA follows: TGTGCCAGCTCACCCCGGGGTACAGGACCGAACACCGGGGAGCTGTTTTTT. Combining the CDR3 with reference TRBV18 and TRBJ2-2 gives the whole variable domain NAGVMQNPRHLVRRRGQEARLRCSPMKGHSHVYWYRQLPEEGLKFMVYLQKENIIDESGMPKERFSAEFPKEGPSILRIQQVVRGDSAAYFCASSPRGTGPNTGELFFGEGSRLTVL.

This clonotype was counted ten times or more. The chain links TRBV7-6 to TRBJ2-5, with D maybe TRBD1 (6 bases). Trimming took 2 bases from V and 1 from J, leaving 11 bases between them. Germline CDR1 and CDR2: SGHVS and FNYEAQ. This CDR3 has 15 amino acids. The CDR3 DNA sequence: TGTGCCAGCAGCTTAATTGAAGGGGGCCAAGAGACCCAGTACTTC. Amino acids: CASSLIEGGQETQYF.

CDR3 sequence reads: CASSLGTSGAYEQYF. In DNA form, the CDR3 reads TGTGCCAGCAGCCTTGGGACTAGCGGAGCCTACGAGCAGTACTTC. The chain is built from TRBV3-1 and TRBJ2-7, with 11 bases lining up with TRBD2. The V segment lost 4 bases and the J segment 2 bases; nucleotides outside the gene matches: 4. CDR1 is LGHDT and CDR2 is YNNKEL in the germline V gene (reference sequence). The CDR3 runs 15 residues.

This clonotype was seen at least ten times. The chain couples TRBV7-7 to TRBJ2-2; D remains ambiguous. The length of the CDR3 is 14 residues. The V end lost 3 bases, the J end lost 3 bases, and 8 bases lay between the germline ends. From germline, CDR1 is SSHAT and CDR2 FNYEAQ (reference sequence). CDR3 nucleotide sequence: TGTGCCAGCAGCTTTCGTGGGTACACCGGGGAGCTGTTTTTT. Translating gives CASSFRGYTGELFF.

This clonotype was picked up many times. V gene TRBV20-1 combines with J gene TRBJ1-2, with D uncertain. V gave up 0 bases and J gave up 8 bases, with 16 bases separating them. CDR1 is DFQATT, CDR2 SNEGSKA, per germline (reference sequence). The CDR3 runs to 14 residues. The CDR3 nucleotides read TGCAGTGCTAGAGATCCGGGGTTTGGTGAAGGCTACACCTTC. The encoded protein is CSARDPGFGEGYTF.

The chain combines TRBV5-1 with TRBJ2-3; 7 nucleotides line up with TRBD1. CDR1 is SGHRS, CDR2 YFSETQ, per germline. The CDR3 has 15 amino acids. The junction had 7 bases not matched to a gene; V was cut back by 4 bases and J by 2 bases. The CDR3 sequence: CASSQTGTDTDTQYF. In nucleotides, the CDR3 is TGCGCCAGCAGCCAGACCGGGACAGACACAGATACGCAGTATTTT. Full variable domain (outside the CDR3, taken from reference TRBV5-1 and TRBJ2-3): KAGVTQTPRYLIKTRGQQVTLSCSPISGHRSVSWYQQTPGQGLQFLFEYFSETQRNKGNFPGRFSGRQFSNSRSEMNVSTLELGDSALYLCASSQTGTDTDTQYFGPGTRLTVL.

The chain links TRBV5-1 to TRBJ2-7; D might be TRBD1 or TRBD2, each matching 5 bases. CDR1 is SGHRS, CDR2 YFSETQ, per germline. The CDR3 has 14 amino acids. The V end lost 0 bases, the J end lost 2 bases, and 9 bases lay between the germline ends. CDR3 sequence (DNA): TGCGCCAGCAGCTTGGGGGGACGGACCTACGAGCAGTACTTC. It yields the protein CASSLGGRTYEQYF.

This clonotype was seen repeatedly, ten times or more. The V and J genes are TRBV7-2 and TRBJ2-1, with D possibly TRBD2 on 5 matching bases. Germline loops: CDR1 SGHTA, CDR2 FQGNSA. CDR3 length equals 17 residues. Trimming left V 0 bases short and J 7 bases short, with 19 bases between. CDR3 nucleotides: TGTGCCAGCAGCTTAGCGGGCCCACAGTCGAGGGCTAATGAGCAGTTCTTC. Translation: CASSLAGPQSRANEQFF.

In this sample, this clonotype turned up a few times. The chain links TRBV20-1 to TRBJ2-3; 9 bases fit TRBD2. The CDR3 is 15 amino acids. The germline V gene has CDR1 DFQATT and CDR2 SNEGSKA (reference sequence). J was trimmed by 2 bases and V by 5 bases; bases with no gene match: 8. CDR3 DNA sequence: TGCAGTGCTTTTGCTCGGACTAGCGTCACAGATACGCAGTATTTT. Its translation: CSAFARTSVTDTQYF.

This clonotype has just a few counts. J is TRBJ1-6 and V is TRBV6-6; D possibly corresponds to TRBD1 (5 bases). V lost 6 bases and J lost 6, with 21 bases in between. The germline gives CDR1 MNHNY, CDR2 SVGAGI (reference sequence). The CDR3 totals 17 residues. DNA of the CDR3: TGTGCCAGCAGCTTAGGCTCTAGGAGGGGTGGTAATTCACCCCTCCACTTT. Encoded protein: CASSLGSRRGGNSPLHF.

This clonotype has ten or more counts. The chain couples TRBV7-9 to TRBJ2-3; 8 bases line up with TRBD2. The CDR3 contains 17 residues. Trimming removed 0 bases from V and 2 bases from J; junction bases left unmatched: 7. Germline CDR1 reads SEHNR; CDR2 reads FQNEAQ (reference sequence). The CDR3 nucleotides read TGTGCCAGCAGCTTAGCTTCAGCGGGAGTCTACACAGATACGCAGTATTTT. Protein sequence: CASSLASAGVYTDTQYF.

This clonotype was seen many times. The rearrangement links TRBV28 to TRBJ1-5; possibly TRBD1 for D (5 bases). The CDR3 is 13 residues long. CDR1 MDHEN and CDR2 SYDVKM come from the germline V gene. Trimming shortened V by 5 bases and J by 6 bases, and 11 bases separated the two germline ends. The CDR3 region is CASSGYRFQPQHF. CDR3 DNA sequence: TGTGCCAGCAGTGGCTACAGGTTTCAGCCCCAGCATTTT.